The present entry profiles one T cell receptor beta chain with its context. Measured with immunoSEQ multiplex PCR; TCRdb has only the in-frame clones, and not every one. The sample gives about 250,000 clones, roughly 85% of which show up once; around 9.8% is in the top ten. Recruitment covered about two dozen US areas and drew participants whose ages spanned roughly 18 to 100 years. Self-reported history from a screening survey and questionnaire set each donor's cohort. The CDR3 covers 15 residues. Germline values: CDR1 LNHDA, CDR2 SQIVND (reference sequence). Losses at the gene ends were 3 bases for V and 7 bases for J; bases not matched to a gene: 6. This entry is derived from a study of blood T cell repertoires in COVID-19. The wider study: PBMCs, B-cell-depleted T cells, or T cells were the source of the cDNA or gDNA that made up the material.

Specimen: PBMCs or T cells enriched from blood (not recorded which). The chain recombines TRBV19 with TRBJ1-4; TRBD1 agrees at 9 bases. This clonotype was obtained from a woman in her forties or fifties with acute COVID-19. CDR3 protein: CASSITGGYGEKLFF. The CDR3 bases are TGTGCCAGTAGTATCACAGGGGGCTATGGTGAAAAACTGTTTTTT.